These 13 T cell receptor beta chains were all obtained from the same sample, sequenced in a study of cytomegalovirus exposure and HLA in healthy donors. Primers for the PCR totalled 60 Vbeta and 13 Jbeta. Generated by immunoSEQ multiplex PCR, the TCRdb table keeps only in-frame clones and is missing some. The sample lists 120,000 to 150,000 clones; 60% to 85% were seen once. What was sequenced was PBMCs. The receptors shown here come from a woman aged 40 to 50 in good health and CMV-seropositive.

This clone has a single count. V and J are TRBV10-3 and TRBJ1-1, with 7 nucleotides matching TRBD1. The CDR3 runs 16 residues. The V gene end was trimmed by 0 bases and the J gene end by 4 bases; junction bases not matched to a gene: 8. Germline V lookup: CDR1 ENHRY, CDR2 SYGVKD. CDR3 residues: CAISESMTGSSTEAFF. CDR3 coding DNA: TGTGCCATCAGTGAGTCTATGACAGGGTCGAGCACTGAAGCTTTCTTT.

The CDR3 bases are TGTGCCAGCAGTGACAGGGGCGCCAATCAGCCCCAGCATTTT. This sequence encodes CASSDRGANQPQHF. The rearrangement joins TRBV28 to TRBJ1-5, with 8 bases lining up with TRBD1. The germline CDR1 and CDR2 sequences are MDHEN and SYDVKM. The CDR3 is made up of 14 amino acids. After removal of 5 bases from V and 3 bases from J, the junction contained 3 bases not matched to a gene.

The chain is built from TRBV7-9 and TRBJ1-2, with D maybe TRBD1 (5 bases). The CDR3 contains 11 residues. Germline V lookup: CDR1 SEHNR, CDR2 FQNEAQ (reference sequence). V lost 5 bases to trimming and J lost 6 bases, with 7 bases between them. The DNA for the CDR3 is TGTGCCAGCAGCCCAGGGAATGGCTACACCTTC. Translation gives CASSPGNGYTF. The variable domain in full, with the rest retrieved from reference TRBV7-9 and TRBJ1-2, is DTGVSQNPRHKITKRGQNVTFRCDPISEHNRLYWYRQTLGQGPEFLTYFQNEAQLEKSRLLSDRFSAERPKGSFSTLEIQRTEQGDSAMYLCASSPGNGYTFGSGTRLTVV.

The CDR3 nucleotides read TGTGCCAGCAGCTCTGGACAAAAAAGGGGGTTCGAGTATGGCTACACCTTC. This gives the protein CASSSGQKRGFEYGYTF. The chain uses TRBV7-9 and TRBJ1-2, with D maybe TRBD1 (6 bases). The V end was cut by 4 bases, the J end by 5 bases, with 23 bases between. The germline gives CDR1 SEHNR, CDR2 FQNEAQ (reference sequence). The length of the CDR3 is 17 residues.

J is TRBJ2-3 and V is TRBV5-6; the D gene is possibly TRBD2 (5 bases). This CDR3 is 13 amino acids long. V dropped 4 bases and J dropped 6 bases, with 12 bases sitting between them. Germline V gene lookup returns CDR1 SGHDT and CDR2 YYEEEE. The CDR3 nucleotides are TGTGCCAGCAGCCCGCGGCCGGGGGATACGCAGTATTTT. Translated, it gives CASSPRPGDTQYF.

CDR3 in amino acids: CASRTEGGEEKLFF. The CDR3 nucleotides are TGTGCCAGCAGGACCGAAGGGGGTGAAGAAAAACTGTTTTTT. The chain carries TRBV2 and TRBJ1-4; a weak D match, TRBD1 (6 bases). Trimming pared 6 bases from V and 8 bases from J, leaving 16 bases between. The length of the CDR3 is 14 residues. The germline CDR1 and CDR2 sequences are SNHLY and FYNNEI.

With respect to this clone: Germline and junction disagree at one end, which may indicate a read error. This rearrangement joins TRBV2 to TRBJ2-3, with 10 bases fitting TRBD2. The CDR3 is 14 residues long. Germline V gene data show CDR1 as SNHLY and CDR2 as FYNNEI. CDR3 coding DNA: TGTGCCAGCAGGGAAGCGGGGGGGCTATCGGCGCAGTATTTT. Its translation is CASREAGGLSAQYF.

The chain is built from TRBV21-1 and TRBJ1-5; the table's D call, TRBD1, was not checked against the DNA. TRBV21-1 is a known pseudogene. The CDR3 is made up of 13 amino acids. CDR3 in DNA: TGTGCCAGAACCCCCCGACATATTTCGCCCCAGCATTTT. Protein sequence: CARTPRHISPQHF.

About this clone: One junction end disagrees with the germline gene, perhaps due to a read error. V usage is TRBV7-9 and J usage is TRBJ2-2; TRBD1 aligns across 7 bases. Germline assignment: CDR1 SEHNR and CDR2 FQNEAQ (reference sequence). The CDR3 length is 16 residues. CDR3 coding DNA: TGTTCCAGCTCAATGGGCAAGGGGGCGCTGACCGGGGAGCTGTTTTTT. Amino acid sequence: CSSSMGKGALTGELFF.

This clone came up once. The V and J genes are TRBV30 and TRBJ2-7, with D maybe TRBD2 (6 bases). Germline CDR1 is GTSNPN and CDR2 is SVGIG (reference sequence). V dropped 3 bases and J dropped 5 bases, with 11 bases sitting between them. The CDR3 spans 12 residues. CDR3 DNA: TGTGCCTGGAGGGAGGGATCCGACGAGCAGTACTTC. This translates into CAWREGSDEQYF.

CDR3 residues: CASSPPRSPRSHEQYF. DNA for the CDR3: TGTGCCAGCTCACCCCCACGATCGCCTCGGTCGCACGAGCAGTACTTC. The J gene is TRBJ2-7, the V gene TRBV18, with D uncertain. This CDR3 contains 16 residues. Germline CDR1 and CDR2: KGHSH and LQKENI. The V end lost 3 bases, the J end lost 5 bases, and 20 bases lay between the germline ends.

This clone came up once. CDR3 DNA sequence: TGTGCCAGCTCATCGAGGACAAATTCGAACACCGGGGAGCTGTTTTTT. Protein sequence: CASSSRTNSNTGELFF. The chain links TRBV18 to TRBJ2-2; possible D gene TRBD1, 5 bases. The CDR3 spans 16 residues. The germline V gene has CDR1 KGHSH and CDR2 LQKENI. Trimming removed 5 bases from V and 0 bases from J, with 13 bases in between.

The rearrangement joins TRBV10-3 to TRBJ1-2; D might be TRBD1 (6 bases). This CDR3 comprises 15 residues. CDR1 ENHRY and CDR2 SYGVKD come from the germline V gene. V was pared by 6 bases and J by 6 bases, with 20 bases between. The CDR3 region has the DNA TGTGCCATCAGCCTGCCCGGGACACTGGGGAATGGCTACACCTTC. It is translated as CAISLPGTLGNGYTF.